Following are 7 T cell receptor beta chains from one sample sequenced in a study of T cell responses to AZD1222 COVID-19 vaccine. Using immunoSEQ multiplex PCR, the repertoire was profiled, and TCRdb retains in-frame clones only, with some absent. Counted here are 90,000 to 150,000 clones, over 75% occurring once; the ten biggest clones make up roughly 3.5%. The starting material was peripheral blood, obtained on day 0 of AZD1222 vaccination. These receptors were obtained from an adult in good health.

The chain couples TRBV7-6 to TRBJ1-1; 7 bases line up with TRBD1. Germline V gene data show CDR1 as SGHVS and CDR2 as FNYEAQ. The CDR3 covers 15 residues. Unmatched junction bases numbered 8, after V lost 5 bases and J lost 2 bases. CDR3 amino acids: CASSPPGQTNTEAFF. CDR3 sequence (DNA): TGTGCCAGCAGCCCGCCGGGACAGACCAACACTGAAGCTTTCTTT.

CDR3 DNA sequence: TGTGCCAGCAGCCCCGGGGAGGGACATCCGAACACTGAAGCTTTCTTT. It encodes CASSPGEGHPNTEAFF. The chain recombines TRBV7-3 with TRBJ1-1; the D gene is possibly TRBD1 (6 bases). V was shortened by 5 bases and J by 1 base, with 17 bases between the two germline ends. CDR3 length: 16 residues. Germline V gene sequence: CDR1 SGHTA, CDR2 FQGTGA.

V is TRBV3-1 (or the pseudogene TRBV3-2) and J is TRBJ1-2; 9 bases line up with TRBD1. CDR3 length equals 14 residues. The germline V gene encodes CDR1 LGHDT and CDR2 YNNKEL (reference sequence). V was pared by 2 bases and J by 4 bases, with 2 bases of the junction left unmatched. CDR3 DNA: TGTGCCAGCAGCCAAAGACAGGGGGTCTATGGCTACACCTTC. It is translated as CASSQRQGVYGYTF.

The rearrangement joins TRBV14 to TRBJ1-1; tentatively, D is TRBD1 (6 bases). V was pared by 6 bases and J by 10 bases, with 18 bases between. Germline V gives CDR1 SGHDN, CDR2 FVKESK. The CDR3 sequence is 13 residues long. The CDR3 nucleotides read TGTGCCAGCAGGGGGTCGGGGGGCGCGGCAGCTTTCTTT. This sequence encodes CASRGSGGAAAFF.

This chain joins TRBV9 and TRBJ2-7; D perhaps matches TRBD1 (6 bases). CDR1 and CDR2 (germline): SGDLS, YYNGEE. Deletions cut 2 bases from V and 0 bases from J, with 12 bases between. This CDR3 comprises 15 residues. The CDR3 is CASSVGQLSSYEQYF. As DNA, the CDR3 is TGTGCCAGCAGCGTGGGACAACTTAGCTCCTACGAGCAGTACTTC.

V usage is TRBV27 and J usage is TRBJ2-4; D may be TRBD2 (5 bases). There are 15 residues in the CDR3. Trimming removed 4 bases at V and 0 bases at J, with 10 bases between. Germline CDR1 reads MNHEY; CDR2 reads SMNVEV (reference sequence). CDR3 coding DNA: TGTGCCAGCAGTTCCCCCGGGATAGCCAAAAACATTCAGTACTTC. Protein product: CASSSPGIAKNIQYF.

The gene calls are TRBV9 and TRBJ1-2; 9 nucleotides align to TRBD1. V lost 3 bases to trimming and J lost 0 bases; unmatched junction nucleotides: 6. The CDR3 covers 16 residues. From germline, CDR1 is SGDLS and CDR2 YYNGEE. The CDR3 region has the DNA TGTGCCAGCAGCGCAGGACAGGGGCGAGCTAACTATGGCTACACCTTC. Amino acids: CASSAGQGRANYGYTF.